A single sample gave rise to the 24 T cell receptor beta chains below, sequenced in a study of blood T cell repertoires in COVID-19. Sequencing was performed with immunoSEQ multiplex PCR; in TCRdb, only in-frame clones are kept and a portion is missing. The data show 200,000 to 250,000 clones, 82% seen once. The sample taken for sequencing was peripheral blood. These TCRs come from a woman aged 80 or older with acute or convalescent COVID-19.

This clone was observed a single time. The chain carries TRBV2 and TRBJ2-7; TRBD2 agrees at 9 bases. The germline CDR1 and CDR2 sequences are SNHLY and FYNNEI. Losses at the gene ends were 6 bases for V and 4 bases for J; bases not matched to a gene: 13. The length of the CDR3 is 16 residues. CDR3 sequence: CASRNAGGAFGYEQYF. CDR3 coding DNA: TGTGCCAGCAGGAATGCGGGGGGGGCCTTTGGGTACGAGCAGTACTTC.

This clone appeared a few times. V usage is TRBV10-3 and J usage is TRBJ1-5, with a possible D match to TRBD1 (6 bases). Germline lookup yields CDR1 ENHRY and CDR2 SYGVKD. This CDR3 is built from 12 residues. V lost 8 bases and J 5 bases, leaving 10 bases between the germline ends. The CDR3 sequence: CAIGAGDQPQHF. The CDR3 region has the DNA TGTGCCATCGGGGCAGGGGATCAGCCCCAGCATTTT.

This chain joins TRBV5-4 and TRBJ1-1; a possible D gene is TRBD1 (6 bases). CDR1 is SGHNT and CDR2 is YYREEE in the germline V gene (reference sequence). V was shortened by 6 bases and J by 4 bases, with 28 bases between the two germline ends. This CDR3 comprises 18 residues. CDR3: CASKVQGAGGPESTEAFF. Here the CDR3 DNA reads TGTGCCAGCAAGGTACAGGGAGCAGGCGGCCCGGAGAGCACTGAAGCTTTCTTT.

CDR3: CASSLSWTSSYEQYF. The CDR3 bases are TGTGCCAGTAGTTTAAGCTGGACTAGCTCCTACGAGCAGTACTTC. J is TRBJ2-7 and V is TRBV19; 7 bases map to TRBD2. Germline loops: CDR1 LNHDA, CDR2 SQIVND (reference sequence). This CDR3 has 15 amino acids. The V and J ends lost 5 bases and 0 bases, in that order; junction bases with no gene match: 7.

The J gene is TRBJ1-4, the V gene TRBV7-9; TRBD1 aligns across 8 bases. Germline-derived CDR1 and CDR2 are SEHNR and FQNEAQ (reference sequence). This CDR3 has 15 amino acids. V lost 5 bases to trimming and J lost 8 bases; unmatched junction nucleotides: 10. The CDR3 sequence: CASSPGQGREEKLFF. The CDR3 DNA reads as TGTGCCAGCAGCCCCGGACAGGGACGAGAAGAAAAACTGTTTTTT.

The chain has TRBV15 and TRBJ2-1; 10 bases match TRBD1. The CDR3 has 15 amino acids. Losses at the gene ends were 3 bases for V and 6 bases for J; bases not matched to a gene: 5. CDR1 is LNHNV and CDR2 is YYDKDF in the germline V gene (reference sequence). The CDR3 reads CATSRRTGGSNEQFF. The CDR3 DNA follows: TGTGCCACCAGCAGGAGGACAGGGGGATCCAATGAGCAGTTCTTC. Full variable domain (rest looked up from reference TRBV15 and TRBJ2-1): DAMVIQNPRYQVTQFGKPVTLSCSQTLNHNVMYWYQQKSSQAPKLLFHYYDKDFNNEADTPDNFQSRRPNTSFCFLDIRSPGLGDTAMYLCATSRRTGGSNEQFFGPGTRLTVL.

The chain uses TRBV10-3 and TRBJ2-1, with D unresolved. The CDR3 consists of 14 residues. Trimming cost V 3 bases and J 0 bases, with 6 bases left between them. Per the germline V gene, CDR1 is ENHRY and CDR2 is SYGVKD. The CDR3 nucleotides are TGTGCCATCAGTGAACTTAGCTCCTACAATGAGCAGTTCTTC. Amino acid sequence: CAISELSSYNEQFF.

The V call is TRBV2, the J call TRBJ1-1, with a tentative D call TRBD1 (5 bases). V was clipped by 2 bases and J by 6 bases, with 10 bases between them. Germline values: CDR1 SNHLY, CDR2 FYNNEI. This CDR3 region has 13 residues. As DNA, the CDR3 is TGTGCCAGCAGTGAATCAACGGGGGCTGAAGCTTTCTTT. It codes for CASSESTGAEAFF.

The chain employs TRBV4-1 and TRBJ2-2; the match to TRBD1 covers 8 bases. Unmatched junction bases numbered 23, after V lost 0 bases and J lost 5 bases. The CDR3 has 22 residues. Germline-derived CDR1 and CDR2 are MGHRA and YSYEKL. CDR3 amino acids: CASSQERGAAGGVILSTGELFF. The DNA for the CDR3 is TGCGCCAGCAGCCAAGAACGTGGCGCGGCAGGGGGCGTTATCTTGTCGACCGGGGAGCTGTTTTTT.

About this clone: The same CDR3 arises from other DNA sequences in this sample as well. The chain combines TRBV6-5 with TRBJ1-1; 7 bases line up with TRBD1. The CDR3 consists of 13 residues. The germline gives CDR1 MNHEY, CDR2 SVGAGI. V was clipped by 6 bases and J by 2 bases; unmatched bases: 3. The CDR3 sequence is CASRGTVNTEAFF. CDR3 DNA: TGTGCCAGCAGGGGGACAGTCAACACTGAAGCTTTCTTT.

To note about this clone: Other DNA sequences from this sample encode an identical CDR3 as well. The CDR3 region has the DNA TGTGCCAGCAGCCAGGGACTAGCGGGTCCAGATACGCAGTATTTT. Translating it yields CASSQGLAGPDTQYF. V and J are TRBV3-1 (or the pseudogene TRBV3-2) and TRBJ2-3, with 12 positions matching TRBD2. With V trimmed by 3 bases and J by 4 bases, 2 bases remained unmatched. The germline V gene encodes CDR1 LGHDT and CDR2 YNNKEL (reference sequence). The CDR3 sequence is 15 residues long.

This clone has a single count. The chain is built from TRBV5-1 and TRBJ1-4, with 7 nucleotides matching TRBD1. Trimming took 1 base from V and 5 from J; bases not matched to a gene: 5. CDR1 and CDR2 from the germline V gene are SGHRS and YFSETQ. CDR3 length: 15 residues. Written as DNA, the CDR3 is TGCGCCAGCAGCTTGATAACAGGGGCGAATGAAAAACTGTTTTTT. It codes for CASSLITGANEKLFF.

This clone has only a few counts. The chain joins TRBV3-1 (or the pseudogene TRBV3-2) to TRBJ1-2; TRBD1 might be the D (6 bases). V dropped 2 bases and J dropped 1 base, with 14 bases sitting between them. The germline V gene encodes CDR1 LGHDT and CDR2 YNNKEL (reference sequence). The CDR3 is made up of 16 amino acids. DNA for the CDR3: TGTGCCAGCAGCCAAAGGGGGGGATCAGATAACTATGGCTACACCTTC. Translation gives CASSQRGGSDNYGYTF.

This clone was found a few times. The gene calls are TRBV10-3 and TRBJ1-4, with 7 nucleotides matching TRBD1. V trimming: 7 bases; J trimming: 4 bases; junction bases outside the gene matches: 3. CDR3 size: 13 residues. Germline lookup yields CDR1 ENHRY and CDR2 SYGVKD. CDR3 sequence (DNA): TGTGCCATCAAGAGGGACAGTAATGAAAAACTGTTTTTT. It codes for CAIKRDSNEKLFF.

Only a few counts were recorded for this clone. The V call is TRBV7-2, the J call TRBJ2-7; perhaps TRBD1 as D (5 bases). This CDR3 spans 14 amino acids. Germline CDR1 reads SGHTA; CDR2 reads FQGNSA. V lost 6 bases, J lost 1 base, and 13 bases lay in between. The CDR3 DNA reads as TGTGCCAGCAGGCTGGACACCGGGTCCTACGAGCAGTACTTC. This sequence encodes CASRLDTGSYEQYF.

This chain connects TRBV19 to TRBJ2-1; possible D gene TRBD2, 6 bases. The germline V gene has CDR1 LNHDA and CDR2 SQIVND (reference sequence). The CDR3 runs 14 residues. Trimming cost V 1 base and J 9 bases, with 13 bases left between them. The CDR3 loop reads CASSIARGSGEQFF. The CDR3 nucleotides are TGTGCCAGTAGTATAGCTCGGGGGAGTGGTGAGCAGTTCTTC.

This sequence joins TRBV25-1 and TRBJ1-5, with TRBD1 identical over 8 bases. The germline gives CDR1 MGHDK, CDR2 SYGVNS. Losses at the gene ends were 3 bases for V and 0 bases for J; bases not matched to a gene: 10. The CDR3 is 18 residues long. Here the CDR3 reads CASSDPPGTGVSNQPQHF. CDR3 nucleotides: TGTGCCAGCAGTGACCCCCCCGGGACAGGAGTTAGCAATCAGCCCCAGCATTTT.

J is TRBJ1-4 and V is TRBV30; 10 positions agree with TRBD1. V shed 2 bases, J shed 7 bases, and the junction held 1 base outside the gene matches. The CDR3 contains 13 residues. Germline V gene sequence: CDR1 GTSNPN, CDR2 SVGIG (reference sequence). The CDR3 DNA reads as TGTGCCTGGAGTAGGACAGGGGGTGAAAAACTGTTTTTT. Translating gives CAWSRTGGEKLFF.

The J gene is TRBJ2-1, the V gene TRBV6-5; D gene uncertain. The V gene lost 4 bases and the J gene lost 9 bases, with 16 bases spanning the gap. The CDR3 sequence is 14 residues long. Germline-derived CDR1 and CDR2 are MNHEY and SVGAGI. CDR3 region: CASSSGGSRSEQFF. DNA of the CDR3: TGTGCCAGCAGTTCCGGTGGTTCCCGTTCTGAGCAGTTCTTC.

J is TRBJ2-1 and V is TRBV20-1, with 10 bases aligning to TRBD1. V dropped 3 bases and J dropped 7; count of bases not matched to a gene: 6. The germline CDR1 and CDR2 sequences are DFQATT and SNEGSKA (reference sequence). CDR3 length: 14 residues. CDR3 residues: CSASEPGQGNEQFF. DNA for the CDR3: TGCAGTGCTAGTGAGCCGGGACAGGGGAATGAGCAGTTCTTC.

The CDR3 coding sequence is TGTGCCAGCAGCCGGGACAGCCAACCGGGTGAAGCTTTCTTT. This translates into CASSRDSQPGEAFF. The chain employs TRBV2 and TRBJ1-1; 7 bases agree with TRBD1. The germline V gene encodes CDR1 SNHLY and CDR2 FYNNEI. V was pared by 6 bases and J by 7 bases, with 11 bases of the junction left unmatched. The length of the CDR3 is 14 residues. The variable domain in full, with the rest retrieved from reference TRBV2 and TRBJ1-1, is EPEVTQTPSHQVTQMGQEVILRCVPISNHLYFYWYRQILGQKVEFLVSFYNNEISEKSEIFDDQFSVERPDGSNFTLKIRSTKLEDSAMYFCASSRDSQPGEAFFGQGTRLTVV.

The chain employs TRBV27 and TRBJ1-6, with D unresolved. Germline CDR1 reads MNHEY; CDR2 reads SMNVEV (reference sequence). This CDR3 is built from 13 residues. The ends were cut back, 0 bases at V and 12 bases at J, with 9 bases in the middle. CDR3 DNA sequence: TGTGCCAGCAGTTTATCTTTCCGGGAACCCCTCCACTTT. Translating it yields CASSLSFREPLHF.

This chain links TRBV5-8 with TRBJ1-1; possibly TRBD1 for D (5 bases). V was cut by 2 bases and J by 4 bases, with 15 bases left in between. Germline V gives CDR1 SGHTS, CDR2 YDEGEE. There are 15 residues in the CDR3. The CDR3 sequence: CASSLGRAVATEAFF. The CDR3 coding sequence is TGTGCCAGCAGCTTAGGCAGGGCCGTTGCCACTGAAGCTTTCTTT.

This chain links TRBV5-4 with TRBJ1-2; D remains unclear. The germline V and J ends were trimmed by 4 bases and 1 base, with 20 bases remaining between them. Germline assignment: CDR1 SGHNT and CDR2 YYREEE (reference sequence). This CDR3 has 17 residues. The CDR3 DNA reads TGTGCCAGCAGCGCGTCGGTCGGGGATAGCTTTAACTATGGCTACACCTTC. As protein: CASSASVGDSFNYGYTF.